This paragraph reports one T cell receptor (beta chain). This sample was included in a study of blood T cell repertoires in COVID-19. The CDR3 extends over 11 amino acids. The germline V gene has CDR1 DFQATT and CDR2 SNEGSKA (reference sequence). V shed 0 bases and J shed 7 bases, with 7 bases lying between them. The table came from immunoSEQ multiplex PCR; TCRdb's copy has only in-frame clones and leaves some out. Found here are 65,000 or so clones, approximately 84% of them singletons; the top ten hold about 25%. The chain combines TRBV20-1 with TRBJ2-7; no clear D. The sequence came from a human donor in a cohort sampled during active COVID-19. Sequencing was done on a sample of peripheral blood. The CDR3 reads CSARDFREQYF. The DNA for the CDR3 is TGCAGTGCTAGAGATTTTCGGGAGCAGTACTTC.